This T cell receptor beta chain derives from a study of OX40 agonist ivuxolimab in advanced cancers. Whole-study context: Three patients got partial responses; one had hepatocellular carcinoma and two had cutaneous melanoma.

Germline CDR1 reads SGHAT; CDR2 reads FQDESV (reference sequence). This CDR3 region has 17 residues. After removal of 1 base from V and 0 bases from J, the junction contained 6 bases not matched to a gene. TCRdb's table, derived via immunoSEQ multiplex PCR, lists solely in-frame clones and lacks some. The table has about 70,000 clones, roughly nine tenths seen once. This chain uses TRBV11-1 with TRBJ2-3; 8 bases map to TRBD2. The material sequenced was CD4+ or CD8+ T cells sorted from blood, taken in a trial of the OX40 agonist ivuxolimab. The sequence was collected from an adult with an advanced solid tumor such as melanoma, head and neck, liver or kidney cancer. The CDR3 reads CASSLGELAASTDTQYF. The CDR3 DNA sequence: TGTGCCAGCAGCTTAGGGGAACTAGCGGCGAGCACAGATACGCAGTATTTT.